These 32 T cell receptor beta chains were sequenced from one sample in a study of cytomegalovirus exposure and HLA in healthy donors. It was with 60 Vbeta and 13 Jbeta primers that the PCR ran. The protocol was immunoSEQ multiplex PCR, while the TCRdb copy is restricted to in-frame clones and leaves out a portion. This table holds about 190,000 clones, roughly 87% found once. The sample was PBMCs. All receptors derive from a boy younger than 10 in good health and CMV-seronegative.

This chain uses TRBV27 with TRBJ2-2; weak D call: TRBD2 (5 bases). Trimming shortened V by 2 bases and J by 4 bases, and 14 bases separated the two germline ends. CDR1 is MNHEY and CDR2 is SMNVEV in the germline V gene (reference sequence). The length of the CDR3 is 16 residues. The CDR3 spells CASSLRGNPSTGELFF. The DNA of the CDR3 is TGTGCCAGCAGTTTACGGGGTAACCCTAGCACCGGGGAGCTGTTTTTT.

Only one count was recorded for this clone. One end of the junction fails to match germline, which may point to a read error. The chain uses TRBV7-9 and TRBJ2-7; perhaps TRBD1 as D (5 bases). The germline gives CDR1 SEHNR, CDR2 FQNEAQ (reference sequence). This CDR3 is built from 12 residues. The CDR3 reads CSSSLTEYEQYF. In nucleotides, the CDR3 is TGTTCCAGCAGCCTGACAGAGTACGAGCAGTACTTC.

The chain joins TRBV28 to TRBJ2-7; 8 nucleotides line up with TRBD2. V lost 8 bases to trimming and J lost 4 bases; unmatched junction nucleotides: 7. The CDR3 is 13 residues long. Germline CDR1 and CDR2: MDHEN and SYDVKM. CDR3 DNA sequence: TGTGCCAGCCACGGGACTAGTCTTTACGAGCAGTACTTC. This encodes CASHGTSLYEQYF.

This clone was seen only a few times. The genes are TRBV5-8 and TRBJ1-4; D is uncertain. CDR1 is SGHTS and CDR2 is YDEGEE in the germline V gene. The ends were cut back, 0 bases at V and 8 bases at J, with 17 bases in the middle. This CDR3 comprises 16 residues. The CDR3 region is CASSLAVVRVGEKLFF. The CDR3 bases are TGTGCCAGCAGCTTGGCGGTTGTGCGGGTCGGAGAAAAACTGTTTTTT.

The chain links TRBV7-8 to TRBJ2-7; 7 nucleotides align to TRBD2. Germline lookup yields CDR1 SGHVS and CDR2 FQNEAQ. V lost 2 bases and J lost 3; bases outside the gene matches: 1. This CDR3 spans 13 amino acids. CDR3 residues: CASSLSSGYEQYF. The CDR3 DNA reads as TGTGCCAGCAGCTTATCTAGCGGCTACGAGCAGTACTTC.

The rearrangement links TRBV4-2 to TRBJ2-1; 7 nucleotides match TRBD2. In germline, CDR1 is LGHNA, CDR2 YNFKEQ. The CDR3 has 16 amino acids. The trim removed 0 bases at V and 5 bases at J, leaving 7 bases unmatched. CDR3 DNA: TGTGCCAGCAGCCAAGATTACCCTAGCGGCGACAATGAGCAGTTCTTC. Protein product: CASSQDYPSGDNEQFF.

The V gene is TRBV27, the J gene TRBJ2-5; TRBD1 matches at 11 bases. V trimming: 5 bases; J trimming: 2 bases; junction bases outside the gene matches: 4. The CDR3 consists of 15 residues. Germline CDR1 reads MNHEY; CDR2 reads SMNVEV (reference sequence). Written as DNA, the CDR3 is TGTGCCAGCAGTCCAAGGGACAGGGGGCAAGAGACCCAGTACTTC. Translation gives CASSPRDRGQETQYF.

The chain combines TRBV5-1 with TRBJ2-3, with 7 bases lining up with TRBD1. CDR3 length: 14 amino acids. V trimming: 7 bases; J trimming: 0 bases; junction bases outside the gene matches: 5. Germline lookup yields CDR1 SGHRS and CDR2 YFSETQ. The CDR3 protein is CASRGQVSTDTQYF. In nucleotides, the CDR3 is TGCGCCAGCCGCGGACAGGTTAGCACAGATACGCAGTATTTT.

The V call is TRBV27, the J call TRBJ1-2, with TRBD1 as a possible D gene (6 bases). The CDR3 is 16 residues long. V dropped 1 base and J dropped 8 bases, with 20 bases sitting between them. In germline, CDR1 is MNHEY, CDR2 SMNVEV (reference sequence). The CDR3 coding sequence is TGTGCCAGCAGTTTATGGCTATCGGGGGGCCCGGGGGGCTACACCTTC. Its translation: CASSLWLSGGPGGYTF.

The CDR3 nucleotides are TGTGCCAGCAGTTCTCAGGACAGCCCCCAAGAGACCCAGTACTTC. This translates into CASSSQDSPQETQYF. The gene calls are TRBV28 and TRBJ2-5; D may be TRBD1 (6 bases). This CDR3 has 15 amino acids. Germline assignment: CDR1 MDHEN and CDR2 SYDVKM. Trimming took 4 bases from V and 1 from J, leaving 13 bases between them.

The chain carries TRBV7-9 and TRBJ2-1; 8 nucleotides agree with TRBD2. The CDR3 has 12 amino acids. The germline CDR1 and CDR2 sequences are SEHNR and FQNEAQ (reference sequence). V was clipped by 6 bases and J by 16 bases; unmatched bases: 11. Here the CDR3 DNA reads TGTGCCAGCAGTCAGAGCGGGAGCGTGTGTTTCTTC. It is translated as CASSQSGSVCFF.

The chain has TRBV21-1 and TRBJ2-7; whether TRBD1, the table's D call, matches the DNA was not checked. TRBV21-1 has pseudogene status. The CDR3 totals 14 residues. The CDR3 region is CASSDRDRAYEQYF. CDR3 sequence (DNA): TGTGCCAGCAGCGACCGGGACAGGGCCTACGAGCAGTACTTC.

V gene TRBV5-4 combines with J gene TRBJ2-7, with TRBD2 matching over 8 bases. Losses at the gene ends were 0 bases for V and 5 bases for J; bases not matched to a gene: 7. Germline loops: CDR1 SGHNT, CDR2 YYREEE (reference sequence). The CDR3 length is 15 residues. The CDR3 DNA sequence: TGTGCCAGCAGCTTGGGAGCGGGAGCAAGGAACGAGCAGTACTTC. Translated, it gives CASSLGAGARNEQYF. Using reference TRBV5-4 and TRBJ2-7 for the parts outside the CDR3, the full variable domain is ETGVTQSPTHLIKTRGQQVTLRCSSQSGHNTVSWYQQALGQGPQFIFQYYREEENGRGNFPPRFSGLQFPNYSSELNVNALELDDSALYLCASSLGAGARNEQYFGPGTRLTVT.

The CDR3 sequence: CASSPRGVQETQYF. For the CDR3, the DNA is TGCGCCAGCAGCCCGCGGGGGGTCCAAGAGACCCAGTACTTC. This rearrangement joins TRBV5-1 to TRBJ2-5; 8 bases line up with TRBD2. Germline V gene lookup returns CDR1 SGHRS and CDR2 YFSETQ. V gave up 4 bases and J gave up 1 base; unmatched junction bases: 3. The CDR3 totals 14 residues.

This chain connects TRBV27 to TRBJ2-4, with 8 positions matching TRBD1. The CDR3 totals 17 residues. J lost 0 bases, V lost 5 bases, and 9 bases had no gene match. Germline-derived CDR1 and CDR2 are MNHEY and SMNVEV (reference sequence). CDR3 nucleotides: TGTGCCAGCAGTCTGAGACAGGGGAGAGGAGCCAAAAACATTCAGTACTTC. Translating it yields CASSLRQGRGAKNIQYF.

Only a few counts were recorded for this clone. The chain employs TRBV21-1 and TRBJ1-1; the tabulated D call, TRBD1, remains unverified against the DNA. TRBV21-1 is an annotated pseudogene. This CDR3 has 15 amino acids. The CDR3 DNA is TGTGCCAGCAGCTCCCCGGACAGGGTAGACACTGAAGCTTTCTTT. It specifies CASSSPDRVDTEAFF.

The chain employs TRBV19 and TRBJ2-6, with TRBD1 as a possible D gene (6 bases). The V and J ends lost 0 bases and 0 bases respectively, with 12 bases between them. The germline V gene has CDR1 LNHDA and CDR2 SQIVND (reference sequence). CDR3 length: 18 residues. The CDR3 region has the DNA TGTGCCAGTAGTATAGATCCAGGGGCGCTCTCTGGGGCCAACGTCCTGACTTTC. It translates to CASSIDPGALSGANVLTF.

The chain is built from TRBV28 and TRBJ2-1; TRBD2 matches at 8 bases. V gave up 7 bases and J gave up 5 bases; unmatched junction bases: 13. CDR1 is MDHEN, CDR2 SYDVKM, per germline. The CDR3 has 16 residues. In nucleotides, the CDR3 is TGTGCCAGCACCCCTTCGGGCGGGAGGTGGGACAATGAGCAGTTCTTC. It codes for CASTPSGGRWDNEQFF.

The chain is built from TRBV30 and TRBJ2-1; D remains ambiguous. CDR1 and CDR2 from the germline V gene are GTSNPN and SVGIG (reference sequence). The ends were cut back, 2 bases at V and 0 bases at J, with 11 bases in the middle. The CDR3 sequence is 15 residues long. The CDR3 protein is CAWSPTPSSYNEQFF. Here the CDR3 DNA reads TGTGCCTGGAGTCCTACCCCGAGCTCCTACAATGAGCAGTTCTTC.

The chain uses TRBV19 and TRBJ1-6, with D tentatively TRBD1 (6 bases). Germline CDR1 LNHDA, CDR2 SQIVND (reference sequence). The CDR3 runs 13 residues. The V gene lost 6 bases and the J gene lost 9 bases, with 12 bases spanning the gap. The CDR3 bases are TGTGCCAGTAGGGACAGTTGGGGTTCACCCCTCCACTTT. Translated: CASRDSWGSPLHF.

On this clone itself: At one of its ends the junction is not consistent with the germline gene, which may arise from a read error. V gene TRBV7-9 combines with J gene TRBJ2-3; D perhaps matches TRBD2 (5 bases). The CDR3 totals 14 residues. Germline values: CDR1 SEHNR, CDR2 FQNEAQ (reference sequence). CDR3 in DNA: TGTTCCAGCAGCCCTACTAGGGATAGGGATACGCAGTATTTT. This gives the protein CSSSPTRDRDTQYF.

Only one count was recorded for this clone. The chain employs TRBV6-1 and TRBJ2-2, with D perhaps TRBD1 (6 bases). The V gene's germline CDR1 is MNHNS and CDR2 SASEGT. V was shortened by 6 bases and J by 8 bases, with 16 bases between the two germline ends. The CDR3 contains 14 residues. The CDR3 DNA reads as TGTGCCAGCAGCGATATAAACAGGGATGGGGAGCTGTTTTTT. Translated, it gives CASSDINRDGELFF.

The chain joins TRBV27 to TRBJ2-7, with D uncertain. Germline V lookup: CDR1 MNHEY, CDR2 SMNVEV (reference sequence). V lost 3 bases to trimming and J lost 4 bases, with 13 bases between them. This CDR3 spans 14 amino acids. CDR3 residues: CASSFSSMVYEQYF. In nucleotides, the CDR3 is TGTGCCAGCAGTTTTTCCAGTATGGTTTACGAGCAGTACTTC.

CDR3 sequence reads: CASSPPGGQNTEAFF. The CDR3 region has the DNA TGTGCCAGCAGCCCTCCAGGGGGCCAGAACACTGAAGCTTTCTTT. V is TRBV28 and J is TRBJ1-1; 8 bases match TRBD1. Losses at the gene ends were 6 bases for V and 1 base for J; bases not matched to a gene: 7. Germline CDR1 MDHEN, CDR2 SYDVKM. This CDR3 spans 15 amino acids.

The chain links TRBV28 to TRBJ1-2; D is possibly TRBD1 (5 bases). Germline V gene sequence: CDR1 MDHEN, CDR2 SYDVKM. The CDR3 extends over 11 amino acids. V gave up 10 bases and J gave up 8 bases, with 14 bases separating them. The CDR3 loop is CANGGVEGYTF. The DNA for the CDR3 is TGTGCCAATGGGGGGGTAGAGGGCTACACCTTC.

A single count supports this clone. V and J are TRBV13 and TRBJ2-1, with 8 bases aligning to TRBD1. This CDR3 is 12 amino acids long. Per the germline V gene, CDR1 is PRHDT and CDR2 is FYEKMQ (reference sequence). With 7 bases clipped from V and 10 bases from J, the junction kept 6 bases outside the gene matches. The CDR3 here is CASNYDRGEQFF. The CDR3 nucleotides read TGTGCCAGCAACTACGACAGGGGAGAGCAGTTCTTC. The whole variable domain, filled in from reference TRBV13 and TRBJ2-1, reads AAGVIQSPRHLIKEKRETATLKCYPIPRHDTVYWYQQGPGQDPQFLISFYEKMQSDKGSIPDRFSAQQFSDYHSELNMSSLELGDSALYFCASNYDRGEQFFGPGTRLTVL.

The chain employs TRBV30 and TRBJ1-6; 7 bases map to TRBD1. CDR1 is GTSNPN and CDR2 is SVGIG in the germline V gene (reference sequence). The CDR3 contains 14 residues. The CDR3 DNA is TGTGCTAGGGATGGCAGGGGGGATAATTCACCCCTCCACTTT. The encoded protein is CARDGRGDNSPLHF. Supplemented by reference TRBV30 and TRBJ1-6, the full variable domain reads SQTIHQWPATLVQPVGSPLSLECTVEGTSNPNLYWYRQAAGRGLQLLFYSVGIGQISSEVPQNLSASRPQDRQFILSSKKLLLSDSGFYLCARDGRGDNSPLHFGNGTRLTVT.

The chain recombines TRBV27 with TRBJ1-6; 7 bases are a match to TRBD1. Germline CDR1 and CDR2: MNHEY and SMNVEV (reference sequence). Trimming took 3 bases from V and 0 from J; bases not matched to a gene: 8. This CDR3 comprises 18 residues. CDR3 DNA: TGTGCCAGCAGTTTGTTGGCAGGGGGTAACTCCTATAATTCACCCCTCCACTTT. Residues: CASSLLAGGNSYNSPLHF.

This chain connects TRBV29-1 to TRBJ2-1; TRBD1 might be the D (6 bases). Germline CDR1 SQVTM, CDR2 ANQGSEA. CDR3 size: 15 residues. V lost 3 bases and J lost 0, with 12 bases in between. The CDR3 sequence: CSVDTTGSSYNEQFF. CDR3 DNA: TGCAGCGTTGACACTACAGGGAGCTCCTACAATGAGCAGTTCTTC.

The chain joins TRBV5-6 to TRBJ2-2, with TRBD2 matching 10 bases. The germline gives CDR1 SGHDT, CDR2 YYEEEE. Trimming cost V 3 bases and J 0 bases; bases outside gene matches: 5. The CDR3 is made up of 17 amino acids. In nucleotides, the CDR3 is TGTGCCAGCAGCTCAATAACTAGCGGGGCGAACACCGGGGAGCTGTTTTTT. Amino acid sequence: CASSSITSGANTGELFF.

This chain joins TRBV28 and TRBJ2-7, with TRBD2 as a possible D gene (5 bases). Germline loops: CDR1 MDHEN, CDR2 SYDVKM. The length of the CDR3 is 13 residues. The V end lost 6 bases, the J end lost 6 bases, and 15 bases lay between the germline ends. CDR3 sequence (DNA): TGTGCCAGCAGGGGGAGAGGGAACTTCGAGCAGTACTTC. It encodes CASRGRGNFEQYF.

The chain has TRBV6-4 and TRBJ1-1; the D is unclear. Deletions cut 0 bases from V and 0 bases from J, with 5 bases between. The CDR3 contains 14 residues. The germline gives CDR1 MRHNA, CDR2 SNTAGT. As DNA, the CDR3 is TGTGCCAGCAGTGACTCAGCCCTGAACACTGAAGCTTTCTTT. This sequence encodes CASSDSALNTEAFF.